The source of this TCR beta chain is a study of naive and memory T cell subsets. This clonotype was observed a handful of times. This CDR3 spans 15 amino acids. V was clipped by 5 bases and J by 5 bases; unmatched bases: 9. The germline CDR1 and CDR2 sequences are MDHEN and SYDVKM. Both TRBC1 and TRBC2 were covered by a beta constant-region primer of two equimolar oligonucleotides. Nested alpha and beta constant-region primers with the SP2 primer drove four PCR rounds on ligated cDNA. TCRdb called the UMI-ligation and nested PCR reads again in MiXCR, with one record for every CDR3 protein. The sample includes around 130,000 distinct CDR3 sequences, about 36% of them seen just once.

Sample: central memory CD4+ T cells from blood. The sequence came from a human donor in good health. The gene calls are TRBV28 and TRBJ2-3; 8 nucleotides align to TRBD1. CDR3 amino acids: CASSTGGVFGDTQYF. DNA of the CDR3: TGTGCCAGCAGTACAGGGGGAGTTTTCGGAGATACGCAGTATTTT. Looking up the rest from reference TRBV28 and TRBJ2-3 gives the full variable domain: DVKVTQSSRYLVKRTGEKVFLECVQDMDHENMFWYRQDPGLGLRLIYFSYDVKMKEKGDIPEGYSVSREKKERFSLILESASTNQTSMYLCASSTGGVFGDTQYFGPGTRLTVL.